These 32 T cell receptor beta chains were all obtained from the same sample, sequenced in a study of blood T cell repertoires in COVID-19. Data came from immunoSEQ multiplex PCR; TCRdb stores just in-frame clones and leaves some out. The sample carries about 190,000 clones, approximately 88% recorded once. The source material was PBMCs or T cells enriched from blood (not recorded which). The receptors come from a woman aged 30 to 39 who had recovered from COVID-19.

The chain links TRBV2 to TRBJ2-1; 7 bases match TRBD2. The CDR3 covers 15 residues. V was pared by 5 bases and J by 2 bases, with 6 bases of the junction left unmatched. Germline CDR1 reads SNHLY; CDR2 reads FYNNEI. The CDR3 is CASSIIAGAYNEQFF. DNA for the CDR3: TGTGCCAGCAGTATAATAGCGGGCGCCTACAATGAGCAGTTCTTC.

J is TRBJ1-1 and V is TRBV6-5; no reliable D call. The V gene's germline CDR1 is MNHEY and CDR2 SVGAGI. The CDR3 is 14 amino acids. V was clipped by 10 bases and J by 0 bases, with 15 bases between them. For the CDR3, the DNA is TGTGCCACCTCGAGTCCCCTACTGAACACTGAAGCTTTCTTT. Residues: CATSSPLLNTEAFF.

CDR3 in amino acids: CATSDTTADEKLFF. Written as DNA, the CDR3 is TGTGCCACCAGTGACACGACCGCGGATGAAAAACTGTTTTTT. The V call is TRBV24-1, the J call TRBJ1-4; D gene unclear. V lost 4 bases and J lost 6, with 11 bases in between. Per germline, CDR1 KGHDR and CDR2 SFDVKD. This CDR3 spans 14 amino acids.

The rearrangement uses TRBV7-2 and TRBJ2-7; 10 nucleotides match TRBD2. The CDR3 is made up of 15 amino acids. V lost 1 base, J lost 5 bases, and 5 bases stayed unmatched. Germline CDR1 reads SGHTA; CDR2 reads FQGNSA. The CDR3 nucleotides read TGTGCCAGCAGCTTAGTAGCGGGAGGAATTGACGAGCAGTACTTC. Its translation is CASSLVAGGIDEQYF.

V gene TRBV3-1 (or the pseudogene TRBV3-2) combines with J gene TRBJ1-1, with D unclear. Germline V gives CDR1 LGHDT, CDR2 YNNKEL (reference sequence). The CDR3 runs 15 residues. V lost 4 bases to trimming and J lost 5 bases, with 17 bases between them. DNA of the CDR3: TGTGCCAGCAGCCCCATTATAGGAACGGGGACTGAAGCTTTCTTT. Translating it yields CASSPIIGTGTEAFF.

The chain uses TRBV10-3 and TRBJ2-1; possibly TRBD2 for D (5 bases). CDR1 is ENHRY, CDR2 SYGVKD, per germline. CDR3 length equals 12 residues. Trimming shortened V by 0 bases and J by 8 bases, and 5 bases separated the two germline ends. The CDR3 reads CAISESGDEQFF. The CDR3 region has the DNA TGTGCCATCAGTGAGTCCGGGGATGAGCAGTTCTTC.

Details on this clone: The same CDR3 arises from other DNA sequences in this sample as well. The chain joins TRBV18 to TRBJ1-1; no reliable D call. CDR3 length: 13 amino acids. The germline V and J ends were trimmed by 6 bases and 1 base, with 9 bases remaining between them. The V gene's germline CDR1 is KGHSH and CDR2 LQKENI. DNA of the CDR3: TGTGCCAGCTCTCCCGTCCGGAACACTGAAGCTTTCTTT. It encodes CASSPVRNTEAFF.

The chain has TRBV6-2 or TRBV6-3 and TRBJ2-3; possible D gene TRBD1, 5 bases. The CDR3 is 14 residues long. The germline CDR1 and CDR2 sequences are MNHEY and SVGEGT. The ends were cut back, 4 bases at V and 7 bases at J, with 15 bases in the middle. The CDR3: CASSLVAQGNTQYF. The CDR3 DNA reads TGTGCCAGCAGTTTAGTCGCCCAGGGAAATACGCAGTATTTT.

This chain uses TRBV28 with TRBJ1-1; 10 bases map to TRBD1. Germline CDR1 reads MDHEN; CDR2 reads SYDVKM. The CDR3 runs to 15 residues. Trimming cost V 4 bases and J 3 bases; bases outside gene matches: 5. CDR3 in amino acids: CASSYTGTGDTEAFF. The CDR3 coding sequence is TGTGCCAGCAGTTATACCGGGACAGGGGACACTGAAGCTTTCTTT.

This clone came up a few times. The CDR3 bases are TGTGCCAGCAGCGTAGTAGGAGGCCTTGGACAGGGGTACACCGGGGAGCTGTTTTTT. Translation: CASSVVGGLGQGYTGELFF. J is TRBJ2-2 and V is TRBV9, with 9 positions matching TRBD1. The CDR3 has 19 amino acids. Germline-derived CDR1 and CDR2 are SGDLS and YYNGEE. V gave up 0 bases and J gave up 3 bases; unmatched junction bases: 12.

The V call is TRBV6-6, the J call TRBJ2-2; D not resolved. The CDR3 length is 13 residues. Germline CDR1 reads MNHNY; CDR2 reads SVGAGI (reference sequence). V dropped 0 bases and J dropped 4 bases, with 3 bases sitting between them. The CDR3: CASSYSATGELFF. CDR3 DNA: TGTGCCAGCAGTTACTCGGCCACCGGGGAGCTGTTTTTT.

On this clone itself: This same CDR3 is encoded by further DNA sequences in the sample. V and J are TRBV18 and TRBJ2-5; no firm D call. The germline V and J ends were trimmed by 6 bases and 3 bases, with 5 bases remaining between them. The germline V gene encodes CDR1 KGHSH and CDR2 LQKENI. The CDR3 has 11 amino acids. CDR3 loop: CASSPKETQYF. The CDR3 coding sequence is TGTGCCAGCTCCCCCAAAGAGACCCAGTACTTC.

The J gene is TRBJ2-1, the V gene TRBV29-1; D possibly corresponds to TRBD2 (5 bases). Between the trimmed V and J ends, which lost 3 bases and 6 bases, there was a span of 9 bases. The CDR3 covers 12 residues. Germline V gives CDR1 SQVTM, CDR2 ANQGSEA. The CDR3 bases are TGCAGCGTTGATCGGGCGGGCAATGAGCAGTTCTTC. Protein: CSVDRAGNEQFF.

The J gene is TRBJ1-1, the V gene TRBV10-3; 8 bases map to TRBD1. CDR1 is ENHRY, CDR2 SYGVKD, per germline. V lost 7 bases to trimming and J lost 4 bases; unmatched junction nucleotides: 8. The CDR3 length is 14 residues. CDR3 sequence: CAITKTGVGTEAFF. DNA for the CDR3: TGTGCCATCACTAAGACAGGGGTTGGCACTGAAGCTTTCTTT.

This sequence joins TRBV5-3 and TRBJ2-3; D uncertain. TRBV5-3 counts as an open reading frame of uncertain function. This CDR3 comprises 15 residues. Trimming removed 0 bases from V and 3 bases from J, with 11 bases in between. As DNA, the CDR3 is TGTGCCAGAAGCTTGGAGGTTTTCGGGACAGATACGCAGTATTTT. As protein: CARSLEVFGTDTQYF.

Notes on this clone: Other DNA sequences from this sample encode an identical CDR3 as well. The chain recombines TRBV28 with TRBJ1-2; D is unresolved. V lost 6 bases and J 4 bases, leaving 6 bases between the germline ends. The CDR3 has 11 amino acids. Germline V CDR1 and CDR2: MDHEN, SYDVKM. The CDR3 bases are TGTGCCAGCAGCCCCAGCTATGGCTACACCTTC. Its translation is CASSPSYGYTF.

This clone occurred once. The chain is built from TRBV5-4 and TRBJ2-7; TRBD2 matches 7 bases. The CDR3 extends over 14 amino acids. Germline assignment: CDR1 SGHNT and CDR2 YYREEE (reference sequence). Trimming took 9 bases from V and 3 from J; bases not matched to a gene: 12. CDR3 nucleotides: TGTGCCACCAAATGGGCGGGAGCGTTCTACGAGCAGTACTTC. Its translation: CATKWAGAFYEQYF.

This clone was observed a single time. The chain uses TRBV9 and TRBJ2-3, with 7 bases matching TRBD1. Unmatched junction bases numbered 3, after V lost 2 bases and J lost 0 bases. This CDR3 is built from 15 residues. Looked up from germline, CDR1 is SGDLS and CDR2 is YYNGEE. CDR3 sequence reads: CASSVGTASTDTQYF. DNA for the CDR3: TGTGCCAGCAGCGTCGGGACAGCTAGCACAGATACGCAGTATTTT. The complete variable domain, with remaining parts taken from reference TRBV9 and TRBJ2-3, reads DSGVTQTPKHLITATGQRVTLRCSPRSGDLSVYWYQQSLDQGLQFLIQYYNGEERAKGNILERFSAQQFPDLHSELNLSSLELGDSALYFCASSVGTASTDTQYFGPGTRLTVL.

V usage is TRBV3-1 (or the pseudogene TRBV3-2) and J usage is TRBJ2-2, with 9 bases aligning to TRBD1. Trimming took 0 bases from V and 4 from J; bases not matched to a gene: 6. Germline V gene lookup returns CDR1 LGHDT and CDR2 YNNKEL (reference sequence). This CDR3 spans 17 amino acids. The CDR3 is CASSQDGTGLATGELFF. The CDR3 DNA reads TGTGCCAGCAGCCAAGATGGGACAGGGCTGGCCACCGGGGAGCTGTTTTTT.

V usage is TRBV7-9 and J usage is TRBJ2-7, with 11 bases identical to TRBD2. V was clipped by 1 base and J by 7 bases; unmatched bases: 3. Germline V gene data show CDR1 as SEHNR and CDR2 as FQNEAQ (reference sequence). The length of the CDR3 is 14 residues. In DNA form, the CDR3 reads TGTGCCAGCAGCTTAGTGGGACTAGCGGTGGAGCAGTACTTC. It translates to CASSLVGLAVEQYF.

This clone came up a few times. The chain uses TRBV3-1 (or the pseudogene TRBV3-2) and TRBJ2-1; TRBD2 aligns across 9 bases. The CDR3 contains 15 residues. J was trimmed by 5 bases and V by 4 bases; bases with no gene match: 6. CDR1 is LGHDT, CDR2 YNNKEL, per germline (reference sequence). This chain's CDR3 is CASSLLAGPHNEQFF. DNA of the CDR3: TGTGCCAGCAGCCTACTAGCGGGCCCCCACAATGAGCAGTTCTTC.

This chain connects TRBV15 to TRBJ2-1; the match to TRBD2 covers 10 bases. There are 15 residues in the CDR3. After removal of 5 bases from V and 5 bases from J, the junction contained 6 bases not matched to a gene. CDR1 LNHNV and CDR2 YYDKDF come from the germline V gene (reference sequence). The CDR3 loop reads CATSERTSGNNEQFF. Written as DNA, the CDR3 is TGTGCCACCAGCGAGCGGACTAGCGGAAACAATGAGCAGTTCTTC.

This clone has a handful of counts. The chain recombines TRBV11-1 with TRBJ2-1, with no clear D. From germline, CDR1 is SGHAT and CDR2 FQDESV (reference sequence). The V end lost 1 base, the J end lost 10 bases, and 11 bases lay between the germline ends. The CDR3 has 13 amino acids. This CDR3 is CASSLGRVQEQFF. The DNA for the CDR3 is TGTGCCAGCAGCTTAGGCCGGGTCCAAGAGCAGTTCTTC. The full variable domain, rest sourced from reference TRBV11-1 and TRBJ2-1, is EAEVAQSPRYKITEKSQAVAFWCDPISGHATLYWYRQILGQGPELLVQFQDESVVDDSQLPKDRFSAERLKGVDSTLKIQPAELGDSAMYLCASSLGRVQEQFFGPGTRLTVL.

The rearrangement links TRBV19 to TRBJ1-1, with a possible D match to TRBD1 (6 bases). CDR3 size: 17 residues. CDR1 and CDR2 from the germline V gene are LNHDA and SQIVND (reference sequence). Trimming took off 5 bases at V and 0 bases at J, with 19 bases between the two ends. In DNA, the CDR3 is TGTGCCAGTAGTCCCGGGTACCGGACAGTCATGAACACTGAAGCTTTCTTT. It yields the protein CASSPGYRTVMNTEAFF.

The chain couples TRBV10-1 to TRBJ1-5; a weak D match, TRBD1 (5 bases). In germline, CDR1 is WNHNN, CDR2 SYGVQD (reference sequence). This CDR3 is built from 14 residues. Between the trimmed V and J ends, which lost 0 bases and 5 bases, there was a span of 8 bases. The CDR3 reads CASSESGRYQPQHF. The CDR3 bases are TGCGCCAGCAGTGAGTCGGGGCGATATCAGCCCCAGCATTTT.

The chain links TRBV7-9 to TRBJ2-1, with TRBD2 identical over 8 bases. The V segment lost 6 bases and the J segment 6 bases; nucleotides outside the gene matches: 13. This CDR3 contains 16 residues. CDR1 SEHNR and CDR2 FQNEAQ come from the germline V gene (reference sequence). In DNA, the CDR3 is TGTGCCAGCAGATTCACCGGGACTAGGGTTTCCAATGAGCAGTTCTTC. Translated, it gives CASRFTGTRVSNEQFF. Combining the CDR3 with reference TRBV7-9 and TRBJ2-1 gives the whole variable domain DTGVSQNPRHKITKRGQNVTFRCDPISEHNRLYWYRQTLGQGPEFLTYFQNEAQLEKSRLLSDRFSAERPKGSFSTLEIQRTEQGDSAMYLCASRFTGTRVSNEQFFGPGTRLTVL.

J is TRBJ2-3 and V is TRBV27, with a weak D call TRBD1 (6 bases). V was cut by 4 bases and J by 3 bases, with 20 bases left in between. CDR3 length equals 17 residues. Looked up from germline, CDR1 is MNHEY and CDR2 is SMNVEV (reference sequence). In nucleotides, the CDR3 is TGTGCCAGCAGTTACTCAAGACAGGCCCTCGGGACAGATACGCAGTATTTT. Protein sequence: CASSYSRQALGTDTQYF.

To note about this clone: The same CDR3 also results from other DNA sequences found in this sample. The V and J genes are TRBV10-3 and TRBJ1-1; TRBD1 might be the D (6 bases). Germline V gives CDR1 ENHRY, CDR2 SYGVKD. The CDR3 extends over 13 amino acids. V dropped 0 bases and J dropped 5 bases, with 7 bases sitting between them. In DNA form, the CDR3 reads TGTGCCATCAGTGAGTCAGGGGGTACTGAAGCTTTCTTT. This encodes CAISESGGTEAFF.

The chain uses TRBV6-2 or TRBV6-3 and TRBJ1-5; D is perhaps TRBD1 (5 bases). V lost 2 bases and J 7 bases, leaving 15 bases between the germline ends. The germline V gene has CDR1 MNHEY and CDR2 SVGEGT. CDR3 length: 15 amino acids. For the CDR3, the DNA is TGTGCCAGCAGTTACGCATTGGGGGAGGGACAGCCCCAGCATTTT. Translating it yields CASSYALGEGQPQHF.

The chain carries TRBV11-2 and TRBJ2-1, with 9 nucleotides matching TRBD2. The germline gives CDR1 SGHAT, CDR2 FQNNGV. CDR3 length equals 18 residues. The junction had 17 bases not matched to a gene; V was cut back by 5 bases and J by 6 bases. The CDR3 reads CASSAQHNRSGGFNEQFF. In nucleotides, the CDR3 is TGTGCCAGCAGCGCCCAACATAATCGTAGCGGGGGTTTCAATGAGCAGTTCTTC.

The chain is built from TRBV28 and TRBJ1-1; a weak D match, TRBD1 (6 bases). The CDR3 runs 14 residues. V shed 2 bases and J shed 6 bases, with 13 bases lying between them. Germline V gives CDR1 MDHEN, CDR2 SYDVKM. As DNA, the CDR3 is TGTGCCAGCAGTTTACACCCTCAGGGGTCTGAAGCTTTCTTT. This translates into CASSLHPQGSEAFF.

The J gene is TRBJ2-7, the V gene TRBV5-4, with D possibly matching TRBD2 (5 bases). V was shortened by 4 bases and J by 3 bases, with 11 bases between the two germline ends. The CDR3 sequence is 13 residues long. Germline CDR1 is SGHNT and CDR2 is YYREEE (reference sequence). The CDR3 is CASSPTGSYEQYF. CDR3 DNA sequence: TGTGCCAGCAGCCCGACGGGGAGCTACGAGCAGTACTTC.